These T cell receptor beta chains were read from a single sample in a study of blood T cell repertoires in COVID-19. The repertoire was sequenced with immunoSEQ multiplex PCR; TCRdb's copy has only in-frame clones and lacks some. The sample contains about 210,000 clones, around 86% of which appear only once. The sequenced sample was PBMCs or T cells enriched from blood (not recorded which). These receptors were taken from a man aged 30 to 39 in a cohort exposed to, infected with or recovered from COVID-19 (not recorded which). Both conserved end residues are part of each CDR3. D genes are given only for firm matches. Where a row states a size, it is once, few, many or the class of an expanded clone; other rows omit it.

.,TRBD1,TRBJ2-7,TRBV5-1,CASSTGQGASEQYF,TGCGCCAGCAGCACGGGACAGGGGGCATCCGAGCAGTACTTC
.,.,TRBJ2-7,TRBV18,CASSPPGIKANEQYF,TGTGCCAGCTCACCACCCGGGATTAAAGCCAACGAGCAGTACTTC
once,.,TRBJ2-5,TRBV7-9,CASSPQETQYF,TGTGCCAGCAGCCCACAAGAGACCCAGTACTTC
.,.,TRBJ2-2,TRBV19,CASRTDLGWGGELFF,TGTGCCAGCCGGACAGATTTGGGTTGGGGCGGGGAGCTGTTTTTT
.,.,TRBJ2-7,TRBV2,CASTFDLTGEASYEQYF,TGTGCCAGCACTTTTGACCTGACGGGAGAGGCATCCTACGAGCAGTACTTC
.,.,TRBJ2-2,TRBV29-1,CSVGPWATGELFF,TGCAGCGTTGGACCATGGGCCACCGGGGAGCTGTTTTTT
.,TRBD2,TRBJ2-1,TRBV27,CATSRAGADYNEQFF,TGTGCCACAAGCCGGGCGGGAGCTGACTACAATGAGCAGTTCTTC
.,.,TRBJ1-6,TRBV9,CASSILTVPSSPLHF,TGTGCCAGCAGCATCTTGACAGTTCCGAGTAGTCCCCTCCACTTT
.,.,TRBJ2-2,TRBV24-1,CATSDLRAGLNTGELFF,TGTGCCACCAGTGATTTGAGGGCAGGGCTAAACACCGGGGAGCTGTTTTTT
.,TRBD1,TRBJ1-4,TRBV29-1,CSVTRTGKYEKLFF,TGCAGCGTCACTCGGACAGGGAAATATGAAAAACTGTTTTTT